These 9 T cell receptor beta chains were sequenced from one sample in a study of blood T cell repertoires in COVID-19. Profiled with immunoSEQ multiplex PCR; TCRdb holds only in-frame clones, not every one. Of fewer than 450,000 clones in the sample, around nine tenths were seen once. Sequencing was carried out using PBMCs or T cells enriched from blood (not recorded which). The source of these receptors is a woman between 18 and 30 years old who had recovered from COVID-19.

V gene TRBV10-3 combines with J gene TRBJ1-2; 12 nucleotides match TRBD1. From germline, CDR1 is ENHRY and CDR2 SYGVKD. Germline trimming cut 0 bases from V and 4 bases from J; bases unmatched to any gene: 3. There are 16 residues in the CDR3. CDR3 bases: TGTGCCATCAGTGAGTCGAAGGGACAGGGGGCCTATGGCTACACCTTC. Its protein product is CAISESKGQGAYGYTF.

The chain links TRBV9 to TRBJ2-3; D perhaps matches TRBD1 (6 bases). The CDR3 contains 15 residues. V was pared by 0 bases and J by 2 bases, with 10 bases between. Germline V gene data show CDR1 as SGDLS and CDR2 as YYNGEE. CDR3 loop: CASSVGMGATDTQYF. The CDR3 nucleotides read TGTGCCAGCAGCGTAGGCATGGGGGCCACAGATACGCAGTATTTT.

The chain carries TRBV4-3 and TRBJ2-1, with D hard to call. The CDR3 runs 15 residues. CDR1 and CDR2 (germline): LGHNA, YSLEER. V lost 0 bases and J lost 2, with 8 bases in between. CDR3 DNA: TGCGCCAGCAGCCAAGAGACACCTGCCTACAATGAGCAGTTCTTC. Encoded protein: CASSQETPAYNEQFF.

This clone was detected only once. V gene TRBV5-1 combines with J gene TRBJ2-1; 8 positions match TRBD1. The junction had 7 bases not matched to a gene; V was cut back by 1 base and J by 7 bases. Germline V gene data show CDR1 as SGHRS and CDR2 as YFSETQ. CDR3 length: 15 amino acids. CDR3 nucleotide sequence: TGCGCCAGCAGCTTGAGTGGACAGGGTCCGAATGAGCAGTTCTTC. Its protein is CASSLSGQGPNEQFF.

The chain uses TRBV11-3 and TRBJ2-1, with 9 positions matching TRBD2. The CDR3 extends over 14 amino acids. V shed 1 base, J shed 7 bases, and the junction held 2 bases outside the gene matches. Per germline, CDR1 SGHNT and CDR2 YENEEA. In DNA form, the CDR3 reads TGTGCCAGCAGCTTAGGGCTAGCGGGAAATGAGCAGTTCTTC. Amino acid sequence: CASSLGLAGNEQFF.

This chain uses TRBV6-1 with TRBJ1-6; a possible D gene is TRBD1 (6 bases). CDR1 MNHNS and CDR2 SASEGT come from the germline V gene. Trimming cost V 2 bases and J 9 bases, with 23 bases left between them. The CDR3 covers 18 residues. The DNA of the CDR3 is TGTGCCAGCAGTGAAAGGGTTGCGGGGGGCCGAACGGGTTCACCCCTCCACTTT. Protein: CASSERVAGGRTGSPLHF.

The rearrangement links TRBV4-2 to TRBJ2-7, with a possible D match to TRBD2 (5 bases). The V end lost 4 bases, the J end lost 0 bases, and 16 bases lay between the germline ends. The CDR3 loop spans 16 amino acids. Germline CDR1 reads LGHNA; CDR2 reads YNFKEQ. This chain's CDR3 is CASSLVAGSYSYEQYF. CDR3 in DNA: TGTGCCAGCAGCCTGGTGGCGGGTTCTTACTCCTACGAGCAGTACTTC.

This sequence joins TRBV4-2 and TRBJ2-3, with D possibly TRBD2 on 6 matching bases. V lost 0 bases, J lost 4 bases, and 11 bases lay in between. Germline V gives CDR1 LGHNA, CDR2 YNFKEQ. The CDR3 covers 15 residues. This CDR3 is CASSQEPTGADTQYF. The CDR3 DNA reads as TGTGCCAGCAGCCAAGAACCGACGGGGGCAGATACGCAGTATTTT.

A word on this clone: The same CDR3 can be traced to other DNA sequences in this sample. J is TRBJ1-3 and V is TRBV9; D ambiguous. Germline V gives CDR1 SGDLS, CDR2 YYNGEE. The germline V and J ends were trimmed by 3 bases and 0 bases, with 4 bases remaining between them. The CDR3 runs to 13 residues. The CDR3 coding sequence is TGTGCCAGCAGCGACAGCTCTGGAAACACCATATATTTT. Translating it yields CASSDSSGNTIYF.